These T cell receptor beta chains were read from a single sample in a study of regulatory T cells in long-lasting Graves disease. Each CDR3 protein is one row after TCRdb ran MiXCR on the multiplex PCR reads. The sample lists 350,000 to 550,000 distinct CDR3 sequences, about 15% occurring once. The sample was also linked to a second study, of T cells in Graves' hyperthyroidism and ophthalmopathy.

Source: peripheral blood mononuclear cells (PBMCs), taken at new diagnosis, from a patient treated with antithyroid drugs. The receptor source for this set is a woman in her 30s with Graves disease. CDR3s include the opening cysteine and the closing phenylalanine or tryptophan. The D gene is left open where the match is weak. Clone size is not always given. Where it is, it says once, few, many or a class for expanded clones.

size	V	D	J	DNA	CDR3
few	TRBV15	TRBD1	TRBJ1-1	TGTGCCACCAGCAGGCCGACAGGGAAGAACACTGAAGCTTTCTTT	CATSRPTGKNTEAFF
many	TRBV7-2	TRBD2	TRBJ2-7	TGTGCCAGCAGCTTAGTCGTGGGACTAGCGTACGAGCAGTACTTC	CASSLVVGLAYEQYF
few	TRBV5-1	TRBD2	TRBJ2-5	TGCGCCAGCAGCCCGGGGGGGAGGGCTCTGGAGACCCAGTACTTC	CASSPGGRALETQYF
few	TRBV7-8	.	TRBJ1-2	TGTGCCAGCAGCTCGACAGTCGGGTTGGTTGGCTACACCTTC	CASSSTVGLVGYTF
many	TRBV19	.	TRBJ1-5	TGTGCCAGTACCACCCAATCGGGGTTGTTGGGAAATCAGCCCCAGCATTTT	CASTTQSGLLGNQPQHF
few	TRBV9	TRBD1	TRBJ1-1	TGTGCCAGCAGCGTAGGACAGGGGGTCTCTAAGGGGAACACTGAAGCTTTCTTT	CASSVGQGVSKGNTEAFF
many	TRBV20-1	.	TRBJ2-1	TGCAGTGCTACCAAGACATCCTACAATGAGCAGTTCTTC	CSATKTSYNEQFF
many	TRBV12-3/TRBV12-4	.	TRBJ1-3	TGTGCCAGCCAGACAACTGGAAACACCATATATTTT	CASQTTGNTIYF
once	TRBV20-1	.	TRBJ2-7	TGCAGTGCCGGGGGATTGAACTACGAGCAGTACTTC	CSAGGLNYEQYF
.	TRBV19	.	TRBJ2-1	TGTGCCAGTAGTATTTATCGTTACAATGAGCAGTTCTTC	CASSIYRYNEQFF
.	TRBV6-2/TRBV6-3	TRBD2	TRBJ2-1	TGTGCCAGCAGTTACTCGATTAGCGGGCCTTACAATGAGCAGTTCTTC	CASSYSISGPYNEQFF
many	TRBV29-1	TRBD1	TRBJ1-1	TGCAGCTTGGACAGGGGGAGAGCTGAAGCTTTCTTT	CSLDRGRAEAFF
.	TRBV24-1	TRBD1	TRBJ1-5	TGTGCCACCAGGGATGGTAGACAGGGTTCCAATCAGCCCCAGCATTTT	CATRDGRQGSNQPQHF
many	TRBV6-1	.	TRBJ1-5	TGTGCCAGCGCGAGGGGGGCGAGCAATCAGCCCCAGCATTTT	CASARGASNQPQHF
few	TRBV9	.	TRBJ2-1	TGTGCCAGCAGCGTAGAGGTGGACACAAGCGGAATATACAATGAGCAGTTCTTC	CASSVEVDTSGIYNEQFF
many	TRBV5-1	.	TRBJ2-7	TGCGCCAGCAGCTCAACTCCGGGCCCCATGGAGCAGTACTTC	CASSSTPGPMEQYF
.	TRBV14	.	TRBJ2-2	TGTGCCAGCAGCCAAGAGTGGATAGCGGTCCCCACCGGGGAGCTGTTTTTT	CASSQEWIAVPTGELFF
many	TRBV7-9	.	TRBJ2-1	TGTGCCAGCAGCTTAGGGGGAGTGGGTGCCTACAATGAGCAGTTCTTC	CASSLGGVGAYNEQFF
.	TRBV7-2	.	TRBJ1-2	TGTGCCAGCAGCCCTCCTGCGTTCTACACCTTC	CASSPPAFYTF
few	TRBV5-1	TRBD1	TRBJ2-5	TGCGCCAGCAGGGCTCCGGGGACAGGTGGTGAGACCCAGTACTTC	CASRAPGTGGETQYF
.	TRBV28	.	TRBJ2-3	TGTGCCAGCAGACTAGGTGTACTCCCTCGCACAGATACGCAGTATTTT	CASRLGVLPRTDTQYF
many	TRBV12-3/TRBV12-4	.	TRBJ1-5	TGTGCCAGCAGCCCAAGGTTGAGCAATCAGCCCCAGCATTTT	CASSPRLSNQPQHF
many	TRBV11-2	.	TRBJ2-3	TGTGCCAGCGCCCAGAGGGGGGCGTTTGTAACAGATACGCAGTATTTT	CASAQRGAFVTDTQYF
many	TRBV10-3	.	TRBJ1-5	TGTGCCATCAGTGAGGGAAGAAATAGCAATCAGCCCCAGCATTTT	CAISEGRNSNQPQHF
many	TRBV20-1	TRBD2	TRBJ2-3	TGCAGTGCGTCCGGGACTAGCGCCCGCACAGATACGCAGTATTTT	CSASGTSARTDTQYF
.	TRBV27	.	TRBJ1-2	TGTGCCAGCAGTTTATCAGCGGTGGACCGCGGTGGCTACACCTTC	CASSLSAVDRGGYTF
many	TRBV29-1	TRBD1	TRBJ2-7	TGCAGCGTGTGGGCAGGGGGCATGTACGAGCAGTACTTC	CSVWAGGMYEQYF
.	TRBV7-2	.	TRBJ2-1	TGTGCCTGGAGTGGTACATCGATTGAGCAGTTCTTC	CAWSGTSIEQFF
many	TRBV11-2	TRBD1	TRBJ2-1	TGTGCCAGCAGCTTAACAGGGGTACAGTTCTTC	CASSLTGVQFF
many	TRBV29-1	.	TRBJ2-5	TGCAGCGTTGAAGGGTCAGGGAAGACCCAGTACTTC	CSVEGSGKTQYF
.	TRBV20-1	.	TRBJ2-5	TGCAGTGCTAGGATTAGCGGCGAAGAGACCCAGTACTTC	CSARISGEETQYF
few	TRBV9	.	TRBJ1-2	TGTGCCAGCAGCGTAGGAAGGGAGAGGAGTGCTGGCTACACCTTC	CASSVGRERSAGYTF
.	TRBV7-3	.	TRBJ2-5	TGTGCCAGCAGTCAAAGCGGGTTCCAAGAGACCCAGTACTTC	CASSQSGFQETQYF
few	TRBV6-1	.	TRBJ2-2	TGTGCCAGCAGATACGATGGGACACGGAGCGGGGAGCTGTTTTTT	CASRYDGTRSGELFF
many	TRBV7-8	.	TRBJ1-1	TGTGCCAGCAGCTTAGCGGGGACGAGGGACACTGAAGCTTTCTTT	CASSLAGTRDTEAFF
many	TRBV12-3/TRBV12-4	.	TRBJ1-3	TGTGCCAGCAGTTCAACAGGTTCTGGAAACACCATATATTTT	CASSSTGSGNTIYF
many	TRBV3-1	TRBD2	TRBJ2-1	TGTGCCAGCAGCCAAGAAGGAGCTAGCGGGAGTGGCGAGCAGTTCTTC	CASSQEGASGSGEQFF
.	TRBV24-1	TRBD1	TRBJ2-1	TGTGCCACCAGTGATTTGAGAACCGACAGGGGGAATGAGCAGTTCTTC	CATSDLRTDRGNEQFF
.	TRBV29-1	.	TRBJ2-7	TGCAGCGTTGAGGACGGCCGGGCCCTGGGCGTCGGACTCGAGCAGTACTTC	CSVEDGRALGVGLEQYF
few	TRBV9	.	TRBJ2-7	TGTGCCAGCAGCGTAGGAAACAGCGCCTACGAGCAGTACTTC	CASSVGNSAYEQYF
.	TRBV18	TRBD2	TRBJ2-1	TGTGCCAGCTCACCACTTTTGGCGGGAGCAGGCCATGAGCAGTTCTTC	CASSPLLAGAGHEQFF
many	TRBV24-1	TRBD2	TRBJ2-1	TGTGCCACCAGTAAGGGCGTACTAGCGGAATACAATGAGCAGTTCTTC	CATSKGVLAEYNEQFF
many	TRBV2	.	TRBJ1-1	TGTGCCAGCAGTTTTTCCCCGGGGAACACTGAAGCTTTCTTT	CASSFSPGNTEAFF
many	TRBV7-2	.	TRBJ2-1	TGTGCCAGCAGCCCCGATATAGGCTCCTACAATGAGCAGTTCTTC	CASSPDIGSYNEQFF
many	TRBV28	.	TRBJ1-2	TGTGCCAGCAGTCTAAGGCGACGACACGGAACCAGCTACACCTTC	CASSLRRRHGTSYTF
few	TRBV6-2/TRBV6-3	.	TRBJ1-1	TGTGCCAGCAGTTACTCCGAGGGCGCGAGCACTGAAGCTTTCTTT	CASSYSEGASTEAFF
.	TRBV6-2/TRBV6-3	TRBD1	TRBJ1-1	TGTGCCAGCGGTTGGCGCAGGGGGGCTGAAGCTTTCTTT	CASGWRRGAEAFF
.	TRBV12-3/TRBV12-4	TRBD1	TRBJ1-1	TGTGCCAGCAGTCCGGGACTCAGGGGGACTGAAGCTTTCTTT	CASSPGLRGTEAFF
.	TRBV9	.	TRBJ1-2	TGTGCCAGCAACACTTTGGGTCAAACTAACTATGGCTACACCTTC	CASNTLGQTNYGYTF
many	TRBV7-9	TRBD2	TRBJ2-7	TGTGCCAGCAGCCCGATATCCCCACTAGCGGGGACTTACGAGCAGTACTTC	CASSPISPLAGTYEQYF
few	TRBV20-1	.	TRBJ2-2	TGCAGTGCTAGATCCGAGGACGACACCGGGGAGCTGTTTTTT	CSARSEDDTGELFF
many	TRBV9	.	TRBJ2-1	TGTGCCAGCAGCCTACCTGGGGGGGGCGGGAATGAGCAGTTCTTC	CASSLPGGGGNEQFF
few	TRBV3-1	.	TRBJ2-6	TGTGCCAGCAGCCACGTAGCTGGGGCCAACGTCCTGACTTTC	CASSHVAGANVLTF
many	TRBV5-1	TRBD2	TRBJ2-3	TGCGCCAGCCGAGCGGGATTTGGAGCAGATACGCAGTATTTT	CASRAGFGADTQYF
many	TRBV28	TRBD2	TRBJ2-7	TGTGCCAGCAGTTTTAATTTACCTAGCGGAAGCTACGAGCAGTACTTC	CASSFNLPSGSYEQYF